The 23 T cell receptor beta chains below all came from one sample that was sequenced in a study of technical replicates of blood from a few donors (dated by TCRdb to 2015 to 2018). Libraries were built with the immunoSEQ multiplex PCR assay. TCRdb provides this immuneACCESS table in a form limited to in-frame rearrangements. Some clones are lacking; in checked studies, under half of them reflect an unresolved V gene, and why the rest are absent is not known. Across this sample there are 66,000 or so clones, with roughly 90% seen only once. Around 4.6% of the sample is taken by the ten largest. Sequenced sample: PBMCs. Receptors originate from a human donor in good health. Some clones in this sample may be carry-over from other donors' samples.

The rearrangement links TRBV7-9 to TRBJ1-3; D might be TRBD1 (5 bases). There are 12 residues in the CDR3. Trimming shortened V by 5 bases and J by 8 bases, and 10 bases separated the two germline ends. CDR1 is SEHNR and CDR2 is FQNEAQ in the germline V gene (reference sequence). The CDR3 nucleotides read TGTGCCAGCAGCCTGGGGGGGGACACCATATATTTT. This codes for CASSLGGDTIYF. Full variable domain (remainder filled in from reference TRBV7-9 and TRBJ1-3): DTGVSQNPRHKITKRGQNVTFRCDPISEHNRLYWYRQTLGQGPEFLTYFQNEAQLEKSRLLSDRFSAERPKGSFSTLEIQRTEQGDSAMYLCASSLGGDTIYFGEGSWLTVV.

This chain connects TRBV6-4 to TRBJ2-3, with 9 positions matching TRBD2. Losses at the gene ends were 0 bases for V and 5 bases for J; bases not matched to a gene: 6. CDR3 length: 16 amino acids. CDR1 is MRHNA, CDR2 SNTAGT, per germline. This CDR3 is CASSDSEAGGGDTQYF. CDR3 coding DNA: TGTGCCAGCAGTGACTCGGAAGCGGGAGGTGGAGATACGCAGTATTTT.

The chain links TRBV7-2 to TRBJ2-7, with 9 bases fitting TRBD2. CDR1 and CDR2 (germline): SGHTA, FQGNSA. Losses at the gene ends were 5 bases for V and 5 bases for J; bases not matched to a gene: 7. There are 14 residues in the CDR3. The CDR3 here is CASSAGLAINEQYF. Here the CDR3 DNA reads TGTGCCAGCAGCGCGGGACTAGCTATCAACGAGCAGTACTTC.

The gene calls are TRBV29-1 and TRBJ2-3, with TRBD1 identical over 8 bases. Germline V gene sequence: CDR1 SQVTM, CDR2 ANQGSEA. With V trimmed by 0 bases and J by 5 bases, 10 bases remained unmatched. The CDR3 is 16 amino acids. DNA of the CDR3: TGCAGCGTTGAAGATCCGGGAAACAGGGGGGAAGATACGCAGTATTTT. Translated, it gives CSVEDPGNRGEDTQYF.

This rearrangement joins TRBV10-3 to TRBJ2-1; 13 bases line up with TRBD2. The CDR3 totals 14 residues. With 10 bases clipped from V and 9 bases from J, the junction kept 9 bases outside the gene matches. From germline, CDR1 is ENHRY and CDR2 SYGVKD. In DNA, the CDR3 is TGTGCCACCCTAGGACTAGCGGGAGCCCCTGAGCAGTTCTTC. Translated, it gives CATLGLAGAPEQFF.

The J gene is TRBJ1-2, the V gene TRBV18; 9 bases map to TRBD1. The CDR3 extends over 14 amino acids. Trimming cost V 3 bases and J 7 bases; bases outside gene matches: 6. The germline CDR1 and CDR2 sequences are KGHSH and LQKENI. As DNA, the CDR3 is TGTGCCAGCTCACCCCAGGACAGGGGTACTGGCTACACCTTC. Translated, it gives CASSPQDRGTGYTF.

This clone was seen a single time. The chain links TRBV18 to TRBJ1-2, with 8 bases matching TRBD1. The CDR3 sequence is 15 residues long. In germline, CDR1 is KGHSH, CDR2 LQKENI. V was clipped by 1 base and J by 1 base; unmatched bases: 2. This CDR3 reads CASSPLDRDNYGYTF. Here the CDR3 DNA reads TGTGCCAGCTCACCACTGGACAGGGATAACTATGGCTACACCTTC.

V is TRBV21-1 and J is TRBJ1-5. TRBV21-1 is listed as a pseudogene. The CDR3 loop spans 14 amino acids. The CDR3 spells CASSERYSNQPQHF. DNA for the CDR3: TGTGCCAGCAGCGAGAGATATAGCAATCAGCCCCAGCATTTT.

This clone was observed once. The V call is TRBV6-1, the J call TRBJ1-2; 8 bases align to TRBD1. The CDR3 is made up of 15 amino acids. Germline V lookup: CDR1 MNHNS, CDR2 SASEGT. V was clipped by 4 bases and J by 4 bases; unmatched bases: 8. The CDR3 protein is CASSGGQDGIYGYTF. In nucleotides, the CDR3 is TGTGCCAGCAGTGGGGGACAGGACGGGATCTATGGCTACACCTTC.

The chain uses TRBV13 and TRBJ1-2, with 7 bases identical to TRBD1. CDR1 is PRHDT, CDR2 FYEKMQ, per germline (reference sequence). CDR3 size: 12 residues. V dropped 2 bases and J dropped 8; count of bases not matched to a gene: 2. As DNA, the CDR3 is TGTGCCAGCAGCTTACAGGGGGGAGGCTACACCTTC. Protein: CASSLQGGGYTF.

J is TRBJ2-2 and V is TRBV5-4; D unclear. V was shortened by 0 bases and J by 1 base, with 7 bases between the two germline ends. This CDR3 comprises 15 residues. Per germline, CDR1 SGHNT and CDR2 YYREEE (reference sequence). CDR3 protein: CASSLGQKNTGELFF. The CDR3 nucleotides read TGTGCCAGCAGCTTGGGGCAGAAGAACACCGGGGAGCTGTTTTTT.

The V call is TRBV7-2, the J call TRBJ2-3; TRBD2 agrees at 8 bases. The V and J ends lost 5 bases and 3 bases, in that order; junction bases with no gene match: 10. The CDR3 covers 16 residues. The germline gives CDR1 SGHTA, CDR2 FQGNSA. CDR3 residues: CASSLFWAGGTDTQYF. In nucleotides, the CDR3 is TGTGCCAGCAGCCTTTTTTGGGCGGGGGGTACAGATACGCAGTATTTT.

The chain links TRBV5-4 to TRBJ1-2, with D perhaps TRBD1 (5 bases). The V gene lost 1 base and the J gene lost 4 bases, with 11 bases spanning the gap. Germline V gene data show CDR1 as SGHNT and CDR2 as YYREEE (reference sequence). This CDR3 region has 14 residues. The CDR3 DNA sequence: TGTGCCAGCAGCTTGTTAGACAGTTCCTATGGCTACACCTTC. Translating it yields CASSLLDSSYGYTF. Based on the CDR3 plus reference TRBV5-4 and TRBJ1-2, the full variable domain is ETGVTQSPTHLIKTRGQQVTLRCSSQSGHNTVSWYQQALGQGPQFIFQYYREEENGRGNFPPRFSGLQFPNYSSELNVNALELDDSALYLCASSLLDSSYGYTFGSGTRLTVV.

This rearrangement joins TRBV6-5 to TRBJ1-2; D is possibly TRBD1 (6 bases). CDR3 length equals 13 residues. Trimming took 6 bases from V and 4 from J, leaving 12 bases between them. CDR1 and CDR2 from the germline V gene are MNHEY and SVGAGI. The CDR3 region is CASSQDRFYGYTF. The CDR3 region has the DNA TGTGCCAGCAGCCAGGACAGATTCTATGGCTACACCTTC.

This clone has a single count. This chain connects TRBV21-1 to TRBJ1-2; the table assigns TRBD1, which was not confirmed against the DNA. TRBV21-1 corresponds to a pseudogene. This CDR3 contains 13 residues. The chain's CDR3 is CASKLRTGPSYTF. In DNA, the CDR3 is TGTGCCAGCAAACTGAGGACAGGTCCTAGCTACACCTTC.

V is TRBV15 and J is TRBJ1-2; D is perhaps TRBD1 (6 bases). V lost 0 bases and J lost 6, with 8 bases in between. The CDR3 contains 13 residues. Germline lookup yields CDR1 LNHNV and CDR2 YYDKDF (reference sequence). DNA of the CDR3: TGTGCCACCAGCAGAGACTGGACAGATGGCTACACCTTC. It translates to CATSRDWTDGYTF.

CDR3 sequence reads: CASSVGQSSYNEQFF. Here the CDR3 DNA reads TGTGCCAGCAGCGTCGGACAGAGCTCCTACAATGAGCAGTTCTTC. V gene TRBV11-2 combines with J gene TRBJ2-1, with D maybe TRBD1 (6 bases). The V end lost 5 bases, the J end lost 0 bases, and 11 bases lay between the germline ends. The CDR3 is made up of 15 amino acids. CDR1 is SGHAT and CDR2 is FQNNGV in the germline V gene.

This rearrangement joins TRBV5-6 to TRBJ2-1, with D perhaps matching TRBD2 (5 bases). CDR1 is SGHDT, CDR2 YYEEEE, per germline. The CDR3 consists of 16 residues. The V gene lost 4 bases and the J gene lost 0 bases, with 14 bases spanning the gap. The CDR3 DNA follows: TGTGCCAGCAGCGCGGAGGTGGCGAGCTCCTACAATGAGCAGTTCTTC. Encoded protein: CASSAEVASSYNEQFF.

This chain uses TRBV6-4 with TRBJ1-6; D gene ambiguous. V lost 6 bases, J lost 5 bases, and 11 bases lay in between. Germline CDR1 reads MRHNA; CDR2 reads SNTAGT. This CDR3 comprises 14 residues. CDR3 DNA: TGTGCCAGCAGCTCTAAAGCGGATAATTCACCCCTCCACTTT. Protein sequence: CASSSKADNSPLHF.

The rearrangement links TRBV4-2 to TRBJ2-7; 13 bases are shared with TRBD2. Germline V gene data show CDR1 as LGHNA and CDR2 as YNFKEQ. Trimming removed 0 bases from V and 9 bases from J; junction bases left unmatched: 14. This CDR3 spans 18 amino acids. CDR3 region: CASSQEGTSGKGYDGQYF. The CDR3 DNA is TGTGCCAGCAGCCAAGAGGGGACTAGCGGGAAAGGCTACGATGGGCAGTACTTC.

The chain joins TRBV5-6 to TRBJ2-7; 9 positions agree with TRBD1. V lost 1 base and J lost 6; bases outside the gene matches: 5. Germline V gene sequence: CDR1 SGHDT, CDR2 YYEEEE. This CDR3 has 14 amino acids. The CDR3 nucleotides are TGTGCCAGCAGCTTGTGGGGACAGGGCTTCGAGCAGTACTTC. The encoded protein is CASSLWGQGFEQYF.

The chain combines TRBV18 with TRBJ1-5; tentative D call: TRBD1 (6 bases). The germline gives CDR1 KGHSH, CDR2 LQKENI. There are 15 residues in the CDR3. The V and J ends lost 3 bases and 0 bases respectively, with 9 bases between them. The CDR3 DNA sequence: TGTGCCAGCTCACCCCCAGGGGTTAGCAATCAGCCCCAGCATTTT. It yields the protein CASSPPGVSNQPQHF. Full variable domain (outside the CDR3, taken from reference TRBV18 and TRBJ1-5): NAGVMQNPRHLVRRRGQEARLRCSPMKGHSHVYWYRQLPEEGLKFMVYLQKENIIDESGMPKERFSAEFPKEGPSILRIQQVVRGDSAAYFCASSPPGVSNQPQHFGDGTRLSIL.

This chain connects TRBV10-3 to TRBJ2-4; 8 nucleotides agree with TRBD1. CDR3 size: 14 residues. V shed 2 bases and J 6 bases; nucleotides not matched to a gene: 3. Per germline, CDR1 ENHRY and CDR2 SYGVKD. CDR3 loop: CAISEPGTGNIQYF. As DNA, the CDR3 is TGTGCCATCAGTGAGCCCGGGACAGGAAACATTCAGTACTTC.